The clone carrying this TCR beta chain was detected many times. The authors produced TCR alpha and TCR beta cDNA libraries with sample barcodes and UMIs by 5'RACE using constant-segment primers. From the 5' RACE reads, TCRdb called clonotypes with MiXCR, one entry per CDR3 protein. The profile covers some 290,000 distinct CDR3 sequences, with 16% appearing a single time and roughly 23% taken by the ten largest. This sample stems from a study of T-cell memory formation after mild COVID-19. This CDR3 comprises 13 residues. Germline CDR1 MNHEY, CDR2 SVGEGT. V was pared by 4 bases and J by 3 bases, with 8 bases between.

The clonotype was recovered from a man younger than 30 who had mild COVID-19 (a few samples of this study predate the infection). Cell type and time point are not known. The sample was PBMCs or a T cell subset sorted from them (not recorded which). The chain recombines TRBV6-2 or TRBV6-3 with TRBJ2-3; the D is unclear. Written as DNA, the CDR3 is TGTGCCAGCAGTTCCGGATTTACAGATACGCAGTATTTT. Translating gives CASSSGFTDTQYF.